The 30 T cell receptor beta chains reported below all come from one sample, sequenced in a study of blood T cell repertoires in COVID-19. TCRdb's copy holds only in-frame clones and misses some; the assay was immunoSEQ multiplex PCR. The sample includes 90,000 to 130,000 clones, approximately 68% seen only once; the top ten take around 8%. What was sequenced was peripheral blood. All receptors come from a woman in her sixties or seventies with acute or convalescent COVID-19.

This clone appeared a few times. This chain uses TRBV27 with TRBJ1-5; weak D call: TRBD1 (5 bases). The ends were cut back, 5 bases at V and 1 base at J, with 9 bases in the middle. The CDR3 is made up of 14 amino acids. Germline V gene sequence: CDR1 MNHEY, CDR2 SMNVEV (reference sequence). CDR3 coding DNA: TGTGCCAGCAGTGGGGGGGGGAGCAATCAGCCCCAGCATTTT. Translation: CASSGGGSNQPQHF.

The rearrangement uses TRBV6-6 and TRBJ1-2, with TRBD1 identical over 9 bases. Trimming at V came to 6 bases and at J to 4 bases, leaving 6 bases not matched to a gene. This CDR3 spans 14 amino acids. Germline assignment: CDR1 MNHNY and CDR2 SVGAGI (reference sequence). CDR3 in amino acids: CASRVGQGAYGYTF. DNA of the CDR3: TGTGCCAGCAGAGTGGGACAGGGTGCCTATGGCTACACCTTC.

This chain joins TRBV6-5 and TRBJ2-2, with 9 bases aligning to TRBD1. The CDR3 is 16 amino acids. Germline CDR1 and CDR2: MNHEY and SVGAGI. With V trimmed by 2 bases and J by 4 bases, 5 bases remained unmatched. The DNA of the CDR3 is TGTGCCAGCAGTTACGGTAACAGGGGGCCCACCGGGGAGCTGTTTTTT. It codes for CASSYGNRGPTGELFF.

J is TRBJ1-4 and V is TRBV5-4; D uncertain. From germline, CDR1 is SGHNT and CDR2 YYREEE (reference sequence). V was trimmed by 2 bases and J by 6 bases, leaving 17 bases between them. The CDR3 sequence is 16 residues long. CDR3 coding DNA: TGTGCCAGCAGCTTAGGCGGGGTCCTAAATGATGAAAAACTGTTTTTT. Its protein is CASSLGGVLNDEKLFF.

This chain connects TRBV6-5 to TRBJ2-7; D is ambiguous. Germline V gene data show CDR1 as MNHEY and CDR2 as SVGAGI. CDR3 length: 13 amino acids. V lost 2 bases and J 8 bases, leaving 13 bases between the germline ends. The CDR3 spells CASSYAYASKQYF. CDR3 sequence (DNA): TGTGCCAGCAGTTACGCCTACGCAAGTAAGCAGTACTTC.

This sequence joins TRBV3-1 (or the pseudogene TRBV3-2) and TRBJ2-6, with D unclear. Germline CDR1 LGHDT, CDR2 YNNKEL (reference sequence). V was clipped by 1 base and J by 4 bases, with 11 bases between them. The CDR3 runs to 16 residues. CDR3 sequence reads: CASSQAGRLGANVLTF. In nucleotides, the CDR3 is TGTGCCAGCAGCCAAGCTGGGCGTCTCGGGGCCAACGTCCTGACTTTC.

J is TRBJ2-1 and V is TRBV5-4; 8 bases align to TRBD1. The CDR3 is 15 residues long. Germline-derived CDR1 and CDR2 are SGHNT and YYREEE (reference sequence). V lost 0 bases and J lost 9; bases outside the gene matches: 8. CDR3 bases: TGTGCCAGCAGCTTGGGCAGGGGGCTTTCGGGTGAGCAGTTCTTC. Protein: CASSLGRGLSGEQFF.

This rearrangement joins TRBV24-1 to TRBJ2-3, with TRBD1 matching over 9 bases. Trimming removed 6 bases from V and 0 bases from J; junction bases left unmatched: 6. Looked up from germline, CDR1 is KGHDR and CDR2 is SFDVKD. CDR3 length: 16 residues. The CDR3 region has the DNA TGTGCCACCAGTTCGCCGGGACAGGGTAGCACAGATACGCAGTATTTT. The encoded protein is CATSSPGQGSTDTQYF.

The chain couples TRBV21-1 to TRBJ2-2; TRBD2 is taken as the D call from the table, unchecked against the DNA. TRBV21-1 is recorded as a pseudogene. This CDR3 has 16 residues. The CDR3 protein is CASSRGDEMKTGELFF. The CDR3 coding sequence is TGTGCCAGCAGCAGAGGCGACGAAATGAAGACCGGGGAGCTGTTTTTT.

This chain uses TRBV4-3 with TRBJ2-1, with D maybe TRBD1 (6 bases). The ends were cut back, 0 bases at V and 6 bases at J, with 9 bases in the middle. The CDR3 is 14 amino acids. Germline lookup yields CDR1 LGHNA and CDR2 YSLEER. CDR3 in DNA: TGCGCCAGCAGCCAAGAGGAAGGGGGCAATGAGCAGTTCTTC. Its translation is CASSQEEGGNEQFF.

The genes are TRBV10-1 and TRBJ1-1, with D tentatively TRBD1 (6 bases). Germline CDR1 and CDR2: WNHNN and SYGVQD (reference sequence). Trimming cost V 8 bases and J 4 bases, with 14 bases left between them. The CDR3 loop spans 13 amino acids. CDR3 nucleotides: TGCGCCAGCCGAGGACAGAGGTCCACTGAAGCTTTCTTT. Translation: CASRGQRSTEAFF.

This chain connects TRBV5-1 to TRBJ1-5; 8 nucleotides align to TRBD1. The CDR3 totals 15 residues. Germline V gene sequence: CDR1 SGHRS, CDR2 YFSETQ. Trimming cost V 4 bases and J 5 bases; bases outside gene matches: 8. The CDR3 nucleotides are TGCGCCAGCAGCCCAGGACAGGGCGGACATCAGCCCCAGCATTTT. Protein: CASSPGQGGHQPQHF.

The V gene is TRBV5-1, the J gene TRBJ2-7; TRBD1 aligns across 7 bases. The CDR3 totals 16 residues. J lost 0 bases, V lost 4 bases, and 10 bases had no gene match. Germline V gene data show CDR1 as SGHRS and CDR2 as YFSETQ. The CDR3 sequence is CASSPRTGVGSYEQYF. CDR3 DNA: TGCGCCAGCAGCCCTAGGACAGGTGTAGGCTCCTACGAGCAGTACTTC. Complete variable domain (other parts from reference TRBV5-1 and TRBJ2-7): KAGVTQTPRYLIKTRGQQVTLSCSPISGHRSVSWYQQTPGQGLQFLFEYFSETQRNKGNFPGRFSGRQFSNSRSEMNVSTLELGDSALYLCASSPRTGVGSYEQYFGPGTRLTVT.

This sequence joins TRBV12-3 or TRBV12-4 and TRBJ1-6, with TRBD1 identical over 9 bases. CDR3 length: 12 amino acids. Unmatched junction bases numbered 8, after V lost 6 bases and J lost 17 bases. DNA for the CDR3: TGTGCCAGCAGCTCCACAGGGGGCCCTGTCCACTTT. Residues: CASSSTGGPVHF.

This clone has just a few counts. The chain carries TRBV24-1 and TRBJ2-5, with no clear D. CDR3 length equals 10 residues. The ends were cut back, 9 bases at V and 7 bases at J, with 8 bases in the middle. Germline CDR1 reads KGHDR; CDR2 reads SFDVKD. The CDR3, as DNA: TGTGCCACCGCCAGTTGGACCCAGTACTTC. Protein sequence: CATASWTQYF.

This clone appeared once. This chain links TRBV18 with TRBJ2-3; D ambiguous. Germline CDR1 KGHSH, CDR2 LQKENI. The CDR3 consists of 13 residues. V gave up 0 bases and J gave up 8 bases, with 9 bases separating them. CDR3 bases: TGTGCCAGCTCACCACCTACCCTAGGTACGCAGTATTTT. It encodes CASSPPTLGTQYF.

This rearrangement joins TRBV3-1 (or the pseudogene TRBV3-2) to TRBJ2-3; 7 bases fit TRBD2. The CDR3 totals 17 residues. V shed 1 base, J shed 2 bases, and the junction held 9 bases outside the gene matches. CDR1 LGHDT and CDR2 YNNKEL come from the germline V gene (reference sequence). CDR3 sequence: CASSQVRLAADTDTQYF. The CDR3 bases are TGTGCCAGCAGCCAAGTACGGCTAGCGGCGGACACAGATACGCAGTATTTT.

This sequence joins TRBV28 and TRBJ2-7; a weak D match, TRBD1 (6 bases). The V gene lost 5 bases and the J gene lost 2 bases, with 16 bases spanning the gap. The CDR3 spans 15 residues. Germline values: CDR1 MDHEN, CDR2 SYDVKM. CDR3 nucleotide sequence: TGTGCCAGCAGTCCCACCACCGGGACAACCTACGAGCAGTACTTC. It codes for CASSPTTGTTYEQYF.

This chain connects TRBV15 to TRBJ1-1; TRBD1 matches 9 bases. The J segment lost 2 bases and the V segment lost 0 bases, leaving 10 bases of the junction unmatched. The germline CDR1 and CDR2 sequences are LNHNV and YYDKDF (reference sequence). CDR3 length: 18 amino acids. CDR3 DNA: TGTGCCACCAGCAGAGATACCACAGGGGGCGCAGGAAACACTGAAGCTTTCTTT. It encodes CATSRDTTGGAGNTEAFF.

A few counts support this clone. The chain's CDR3 is CASSVHRVDTEAFF. Written as DNA, the CDR3 is TGTGCCAGCAGCGTCCACAGGGTGGACACTGAAGCTTTCTTT. The chain recombines TRBV9 with TRBJ1-1, with D perhaps TRBD1 (6 bases). The CDR3 loop spans 14 amino acids. Trimming removed 2 bases at V and 3 bases at J, with 11 bases between. Per germline, CDR1 SGDLS and CDR2 YYNGEE.

The V gene is TRBV10-3, the J gene TRBJ1-4; TRBD1 might be the D (6 bases). CDR1 and CDR2 from the germline V gene are ENHRY and SYGVKD. This CDR3 region has 14 residues. V was trimmed by 4 bases and J by 8 bases, leaving 14 bases between them. The CDR3 loop is CAISAQGGREKLFF. In DNA form, the CDR3 reads TGTGCCATCAGTGCACAGGGCGGGAGGGAAAAACTGTTTTTT.

The chain employs TRBV5-1 and TRBJ1-2; 10 bases agree with TRBD1. The germline gives CDR1 SGHRS, CDR2 YFSETQ. J lost 6 bases, V lost 5 bases, and 13 bases had no gene match. The CDR3 consists of 16 residues. The CDR3 loop is CASRALVLGTGDGYTF. The CDR3 DNA reads as TGCGCCAGCAGAGCCCTAGTCCTCGGGACAGGGGATGGCTACACCTTC.

The rearrangement uses TRBV6-2 or TRBV6-3 and TRBJ2-7, with 10 bases aligning to TRBD1. Trimming at V came to 4 bases and at J to 6 bases, leaving 6 bases not matched to a gene. The CDR3 runs 14 residues. From germline, CDR1 is MNHEY and CDR2 SVGEGT. The CDR3 protein is CASSSYRQGAEQYF. CDR3 coding DNA: TGTGCCAGCAGTTCCTACCGACAGGGGGCCGAGCAGTACTTC.

This clone has just a few counts. This chain uses TRBV5-1 with TRBJ2-2; D is ambiguous. The V and J ends lost 0 bases and 4 bases respectively, with 10 bases between them. The germline gives CDR1 SGHRS, CDR2 YFSETQ. The CDR3 totals 15 residues. The CDR3: CASSLVQISTGELFF. The CDR3 DNA is TGCGCCAGCAGCTTGGTCCAGATAAGCACCGGGGAGCTGTTTTTT.

The chain joins TRBV11-2 to TRBJ1-4; D might be TRBD1 (6 bases). Germline V gene sequence: CDR1 SGHAT, CDR2 FQNNGV. There are 13 residues in the CDR3. Trimming removed 7 bases at V and 7 bases at J, with 13 bases between. The CDR3 region is CASNQGWGEKLFF. The CDR3 nucleotides are TGTGCCAGCAACCAGGGGTGGGGTGAAAAACTGTTTTTT. The full variable domain, with the rest looked up from reference TRBV11-2 and TRBJ1-4, is EAGVAQSPRYKIIEKRQSVAFWCNPISGHATLYWYQQILGQGPKLLIQFQNNGVVDDSQLPKDRFSAERLKGVDSTLKIQPAKLEDSAVYLCASNQGWGEKLFFGSGTQLSVL.

This chain joins TRBV12-3 or TRBV12-4 and TRBJ2-7, with unresolved D. Trimming shortened V by 5 bases and J by 6 bases, and 11 bases separated the two germline ends. The CDR3 has 12 amino acids. In DNA, the CDR3 is TGTGCCAGCAGTGGCCCCAATGCCGAGCAGTACTTC. Translating it yields CASSGPNAEQYF.

The V gene is TRBV23-1, the J gene TRBJ2-1; a possible D gene is TRBD1 (6 bases). TRBV23-1 is an open reading frame, and its role is uncertain. V was pared by 0 bases and J by 9 bases, with 18 bases between. The CDR3 has 16 residues. CDR3 in amino acids: CASSQSQGRRAREQFF. CDR3 coding DNA: TGCGCCAGCAGTCAATCGCAGGGGCGTCGAGCGCGTGAGCAGTTCTTC.

The chain links TRBV11-2 to TRBJ2-7; D gene unclear. Deletions cut 0 bases from V and 2 bases from J, with 5 bases between. Germline V gives CDR1 SGHAT, CDR2 FQNNGV. This CDR3 comprises 13 residues. CDR3 protein: CASSLDLTYEQYF. DNA of the CDR3: TGTGCCAGCAGCTTAGACCTAACCTACGAGCAGTACTTC. Drawing the rest from reference TRBV11-2 and TRBJ2-7, the complete variable domain is EAGVAQSPRYKIIEKRQSVAFWCNPISGHATLYWYQQILGQGPKLLIQFQNNGVVDDSQLPKDRFSAERLKGVDSTLKIQPAKLEDSAVYLCASSLDLTYEQYFGPGTRLTVT.

The sample holds one count of this clone. The chain links TRBV29-1 to TRBJ2-7; 7 bases match TRBD2. Per the germline V gene, CDR1 is SQVTM and CDR2 is ANQGSEA. This CDR3 spans 12 amino acids. Losses at the gene ends were 3 bases for V and 2 bases for J; bases not matched to a gene: 1. In DNA, the CDR3 is TGCAGCGTTGAGGGGGGGACCTACGAGCAGTACTTC. This encodes CSVEGGTYEQYF.

In its sample, this clone was seen a few times. This sequence joins TRBV30 and TRBJ1-1, with D possibly being TRBD1 (5 bases). The germline V gene has CDR1 GTSNPN and CDR2 SVGIG (reference sequence). V was pared by 0 bases and J by 3 bases, with 8 bases between. The CDR3 consists of 13 residues. CDR3 nucleotide sequence: TGTGCCTGGAGTGTACGGGGGTACACTGAAGCTTTCTTT. Amino acid sequence: CAWSVRGYTEAFF.